A single sample gave rise to the 4 T cell receptor beta chains below, sequenced in a study of blood T cell repertoires in COVID-19. The method was immunoSEQ multiplex PCR; TCRdb's version includes in-frame clones alone and lacks a portion of them. Of 200,000 to 300,000 clones in the sample, about four fifths were seen once. The material sequenced was peripheral blood. These receptors came from a woman aged 35 to 49 who had recovered from COVID-19.

V and J are TRBV4-1 and TRBJ2-3, with 7 bases that match TRBD1. The CDR3 is 18 amino acids. Germline assignment: CDR1 MGHRA and CDR2 YSYEKL. V lost 0 bases and J lost 1; bases outside the gene matches: 10. CDR3 sequence reads: CASSQEGAIGGGTDTQYF. In nucleotides, the CDR3 is TGCGCCAGCAGCCAAGAAGGAGCAATAGGGGGCGGCACAGATACGCAGTATTTT.

The V call is TRBV28, the J call TRBJ2-3; tentatively, D is TRBD1 (5 bases). Germline V gene data show CDR1 as MDHEN and CDR2 as SYDVKM. V was shortened by 3 bases and J by 10 bases, with 20 bases between the two germline ends. The CDR3 length is 15 residues. This CDR3 is CASSFGSDSSYAQYF. The CDR3 DNA follows: TGTGCCAGCAGTTTTGGTTCCGACAGTTCTTATGCGCAGTATTTT.

The chain uses TRBV21-1 and TRBJ1-6; the D call of TRBD1 is as the table states it, not checked on the DNA. TRBV21-1 represents a pseudogene. CDR3 length: 17 amino acids. The CDR3 DNA is TGTGCCAGCAGCTCCAACAAGGGGTTGGTAAATAATTCACCCCTCCACTTT. This codes for CASSSNKGLVNNSPLHF.

The rearrangement uses TRBV30 and TRBJ2-3, with 10 bases identical to TRBD1. This CDR3 contains 14 residues. The germline V gene has CDR1 GTSNPN and CDR2 SVGIG (reference sequence). The J segment lost 1 base and the V segment lost 5 bases, leaving 3 bases of the junction unmatched. The CDR3: CAWGTGDGTDTQYF. The CDR3 DNA follows: TGTGCCTGGGGGACAGGGGACGGCACAGATACGCAGTATTTT.